Listed below are T cell receptor beta chains from one sample, sequenced in a study of T-cell reconstitution after alpha-beta-depleted transplantation in children. Each CDR3 protein is one row after TCRdb ran MiXCR on the PCR reads. The sample has about 300,000 distinct CDR3 sequences, roughly a tenth seen once. This specimen consisted of PBMCs, obtained before TCRalphabeta/CD19-depleted stem cell transplant. Receptor source: a boy under three years old with acute myeloid leukemia, due to receive a stem cell transplant. CDR3s include the opening cysteine and the closing phenylalanine or tryptophan. A D gene is named only where the DNA matches it firmly. Rows may omit the clone size; those that give it use once, few, many or a size class.

TRBV28	TRBD1	many	TRBJ2-7	TGTGCCAGCAGTTTGGCCCTATTGGACAGGGGTAGAGATGAGCAGTACTTC	CASSLALLDRGRDEQYF
TRBV5-1	TRBD1	many	TRBJ1-2	TGCGCCAGCAGCCAACAGGGGAACTATGGCTACACCTTC	CASSQQGNYGYTF
TRBV6-5	.	.	TRBJ2-7	TGTGCCAGCAGTTACTCGTCTAGGGCACGGGAGCAGTACTTC	CASSYSSRAREQYF
TRBV2	.	many	TRBJ2-5	TGTGCCAGCAGTGAAGAAATAAGGGGGGCCGGGGAGACCCAGTACTTC	CASSEEIRGAGETQYF
TRBV7-2	TRBD2	many	TRBJ2-2	TGTGCCAGCAGCTTCCCGGGACTAGCGGGGCCGGGCGGGGAGCTGTTTTTT	CASSFPGLAGPGGELFF
TRBV28	.	.	TRBJ1-4	TGTGCCAGCAGTTTACACACTTCAACTAATGAAAAACTGTTTTTT	CASSLHTSTNEKLFF
TRBV24-1	.	many	TRBJ1-2	TGTGCCACCAGTCAGGGAATCTATGGCTACACCTTC	CATSQGIYGYTF
TRBV19	.	few	TRBJ2-3	TGTGCCAGTAGTATTCAGGGGATGACAGATACGCAGTATTTT	CASSIQGMTDTQYF
TRBV20-1	.	many	TRBJ2-3	TGCAGTGCTTCCCCACTGCGCGGACTAAGCACAGATACGCAGTATTTT	CSASPLRGLSTDTQYF
TRBV12-3/TRBV12-4	TRBD2	many	TRBJ2-7	TGTGCCAGCAGTTTTAGCGGGGGGGCGGTCGAGCAGTACTTC	CASSFSGGAVEQYF
TRBV7-8	.	many	TRBJ2-1	TGTGCCAGCAGCTTAGTTGCAGGGCACAATGAGCAGTTCTTC	CASSLVAGHNEQFF
TRBV29-1	.	many	TRBJ1-2	TGCAGCGTTCCCTCCCGGGACAACTATGGCTACACCTTC	CSVPSRDNYGYTF
TRBV7-2	TRBD1	many	TRBJ1-1	TGTGCCAGCAGCTTCACAGGGGCGCTCACTGAAGCTTTCTTT	CASSFTGALTEAFF
TRBV7-2	TRBD1	.	TRBJ2-3	TGTGCCAGCAGCTTAGTCGACAGGGTAACAGATACGCAGTATTTT	CASSLVDRVTDTQYF
TRBV12-3/TRBV12-4	.	many	TRBJ2-7	TGTGCCAGCAGTACCCCCATGAACGAGCAGTACTTC	CASSTPMNEQYF
TRBV11-2	.	many	TRBJ2-5	TGTGCCAGCAGCTCCGGGACCCAGTACTTC	CASSSGTQYF
TRBV15	TRBD2	many	TRBJ2-3	TGTGCCACCAGCGGCCTAGCGGGGCCAGCAGATACGCAGTATTTT	CATSGLAGPADTQYF
TRBV5-1	TRBD1	many	TRBJ1-6	TGCGCCAGCAGCCCGGGGGGACAGCGGACACCCCTCCACTTT	CASSPGGQRTPLHF
TRBV11-2	TRBD1	many	TRBJ2-3	TGTGCCAGCAGACAACAGGGGGCCGGCCCAGATACGCAGTATTTT	CASRQQGAGPDTQYF
TRBV10-2	.	once	TRBJ2-6	TGCGCCAGCAGTGAGTCGAGGAGCCACACCTTTACCTCTGGGGCCAACGTCCTGACTTTC	CASSESRSHTFTSGANVLTF
TRBV7-9	.	many	TRBJ1-1	TGTGCCAGCAGCTTCCCACGACTGTCCAGGATGAACACTGAAGCTTTCTTT	CASSFPRLSRMNTEAFF
TRBV20-1	.	many	TRBJ1-4	TGCAGTGCCAGGACAACTAATGAAAAACTGTTTTTT	CSARTTNEKLFF
TRBV7-9	.	many	TRBJ2-7	TGTGCCAGCAGCCGCGAGAAGGGGGGTTACGAGCAGTACTTC	CASSREKGGYEQYF
TRBV20-1	.	.	TRBJ2-2	TGCAGTGCTAGTGCCGTTAACACCGGGGAGCTGTTTTTT	CSASAVNTGELFF
TRBV27	.	many	TRBJ1-2	TGTGCCAGCAGTCCTCAGGGTAACTATGGCTACACCTTC	CASSPQGNYGYTF
TRBV5-4	.	.	TRBJ2-2	TGTGCCAGCAGCCTACTACAGGTTTCCGGGGAGCTGTTTTTT	CASSLLQVSGELFF
TRBV20-1	TRBD1	many	TRBJ2-2	TGCAGTGCTAGAGAATTACAGGGGTACGGGGAGCTGTTTTTT	CSARELQGYGELFF
TRBV11-3	TRBD2	few	TRBJ2-3	TGTGCCAGCAGCTTACTAGCGGACACAGATACGCAGTATTTT	CASSLLADTDTQYF
TRBV12-3/TRBV12-4	.	many	TRBJ1-2	TGTGCCAGCAGTTCCCGGACTGGCTACACCTTC	CASSSRTGYTF
TRBV19	TRBD2	.	TRBJ2-7	TGTGCCAGATACCTTTTTAGCGGGAGGGCCCAGAAGTACTTC	CARYLFSGRAQKYF
TRBV6-5	TRBD1	many	TRBJ2-7	TGTGCCAGCAGTTACGGGGACAGCTACTACGAGCAGTACTTC	CASSYGDSYYEQYF
TRBV6-1	.	many	TRBJ2-7	TGTGCCAGCAGTGAACCGGTGGGAGGCCGGGGGTTGTACGAGCAGTACTTC	CASSEPVGGRGLYEQYF
TRBV25-1	.	many	TRBJ2-5	TGTGCCAGCAGTGAGGGGAGGAAAGACAGGACCGAGACCCAGTACTTC	CASSEGRKDRTETQYF
TRBV23-1	TRBD2	.	TRBJ2-7	TGCGCCAGCAGTCAGACGGTGGGACTAGCGGAACCTAGCTCCTACGAGCAGTACTTC	CASSQTVGLAEPSSYEQYF
TRBV12-3/TRBV12-4	.	many	TRBJ2-1	TGTGCCAGCAGTTTGGACCTCGAGCAGTTCTTC	CASSLDLEQFF
TRBV23-1	TRBD1	.	TRBJ2-3	TGCGCCAGCAGTCAATCGGGCCGGGACAGGGCGAGGACAGATACGCAGTATTTT	CASSQSGRDRARTDTQYF
TRBV25-1	TRBD1	.	TRBJ1-1	TGTGCCAGCAGTTCCCTGGGACAGGGAAGGAACACTGAAGCTTTCTTT	CASSSLGQGRNTEAFF
TRBV15	.	many	TRBJ1-1	TGTGCCACCAGCATTTACAGGGAGATGAACACTGAAGCTTTCTTT	CATSIYREMNTEAFF
TRBV11-1	TRBD2	few	TRBJ2-3	TGTGCCAGCAGCTTAAACGGCGGGAGAATCACAGATACGCAGTATTTT	CASSLNGGRITDTQYF
TRBV19	.	few	TRBJ2-6	TGTGCCAGCCAGAGGGCCAACGTCCTGACTTTC	CASQRANVLTF
TRBV6-5	TRBD1	many	TRBJ2-7	TGTGCCAGCAGCATTCAGGGGGTCGAGCAGTACTTC	CASSIQGVEQYF
TRBV20-1	.	many	TRBJ1-5	TGCAGTGCTACCCGGGACACTCCCTTTAGCAATCAGCCCCAGCATTTT	CSATRDTPFSNQPQHF
TRBV7-9	TRBD1	many	TRBJ2-1	TGTGCCAGCAGGACAGGGTACAATGAGCAGTTCTTC	CASRTGYNEQFF